This T cell receptor beta chain is from a study of shared clonotypes between healthy human individuals (dated by TCRdb to the early 2020s). For the wider study: Three men and a couple of women, aged 18 to 49 years, made up the cohort. For each donor, CD4 naive and CD4 memory were each given three plates, CD8 naive was given two plates, and CD8 memory was given one plate. The study deeply sequenced blood TCR repertoires of roughly five healthy adults to estimate repertoire size and the extent of clonotype sharing between individuals. To increase sequencing depth and limit assay-specific biases, different laboratories used diverse techniques to prepare libraries and sequence TCR repertoires. Leukapheresis yielded between about 0.94 and 9.5 billion PBMCs per donor. Broad study findings and their caveats: Across a few donors, about 4.5% of naive CD4, roughly 3.5% of naive CD8, about 2% of memory CD4, and around 0.4% of memory CD8 clonotypes were shared. Compared with non-shared clonotypes, clonotypes shared by all four sorted-subset donors had higher generation probabilities. The small number of donors limited the genetic and exposure-history diversity represented. Only blood was sampled, and tissue TCR repertoires likely differ from those in blood. Naive subsets generally had larger estimated clonotype richness than memory subsets did. Incomplete sequencing was indicated by rarefaction of sorted-subset datasets, despite the large sequencing depth. Pairwise subsampling indicated that sequencing depth was expected to affect the degree of clonotype sharing among donors.

Using the deep immunoSEQ assay, TCR CDR3 regions were amplified from genomic DNA by multiplex PCR. Genomic DNA extracted from each cell subset was distributed evenly over all wells of several immunoSEQ 96-well plates, and each plate served as one replicate. For sorted subsets, each replicate PCR was loaded with approximately 190 ng genomic DNA, equivalent to 25,000 to 35,000 T cell genomes. The purified libraries were quantified using a Qubit 3.0 fluorometer, sized with a Bioanalyzer 2100, and then quantified again using the KAPA Library Quantification kit. Every immunoSEQ 96-well plate was sequenced on a dedicated single-read 150-cycle Illumina NextSeq 550 flow cell. In the paper's pipeline: Because the immunoSEQ output held only junctional sequences and lacked quality scores, the filtering could not match the filtering applied to full-length reads. To assign V/J genes and CDR3, sequences were annotated against IMGT germline references using PyIR, a Python wrapper for IgBLAST v1.9. Any read was removed if the V/J assignment was weak (E-value above 1e-6), the CDR3 was missing, or the read contained stop codons, out-of-frame junctions, or ambiguous translated residues. V3J clonotypes were defined as sequences sharing an identical inferred V gene, J gene, and CDR3 amino acid sequence. Percentage overlap between repertoires was computed as shared unique clonotypes divided by the size of the smaller repertoire. Three approaches were used to assess repertoire richness: RTK rarefaction, the Chao1 estimator, and Recon v2.1 estimates of unobserved clonotypes. OLGA was used to compute generation probabilities for all TCRbeta clonotypes that the gDNA method yielded from a handful of donors. TCRdb's version of the immuneACCESS table is confined to in-frame rearrangements and falls short of the full clone set. An unresolved V gene accounts for under half of the shortfall where checked; the remainder is of unknown origin. The DNA was the basis for D and trimming; V, J and clone size are from that table. Present in this sample are roughly 2,000,000 clones, about 95% of which were seen just once. The top ten constitute 1.2% of the sample.

From cysteine to phenylalanine, the CDR3 is 13 amino acids long. Only the CDR3 part of the read is kept: 39 bases, read in frame from the first base. V is pared back by 0 bases and J by 7 bases, with 10 bases lying between the germline termini. CDR1 and CDR2, looked up from the germline V gene (reference sequence), are SEHNR and FQNEAQ. CD8 naive samples were CD45RO-negative cells positively selected for CCR7, giving a CD45RA+CCR7+ population that excluded TemRA cells. The donors were healthy, HIV-negative adults with no recently reported acute infections or vaccinations. Only Caucasian adults living in Nashville, Tennessee, USA were represented among the donors. Blood was collected by leukapheresis, and PBMCs were isolated by Ficoll-Histopaque density gradient centrifugation and then cryopreserved in liquid nitrogen vapor phase. Analytical flow cytometry was used to check the purity and quantity of each magnetically sorted T cell population. Each sorted fraction had its genomic DNA isolated and then quantified by UV absorbance on a Nanodrop 2000c.

Comments on this clone: Its recognized antigen is unknown. No much larger clonotype is one base removed from it; base qualities were not supplied.

The source material was naive CD8+ T cells sorted from blood. Per the publication, the cell subset or site label means: CD45RA+CCR7+. This TCR was recovered from a man aged 18 to 29 in good health. Here the chain combines TRBV7-9 and TRBJ2-7; TRBD2 is a weak D gene call, 5 bases matching. The DNA reads as follows: TGTGCCAGCAGCTTAGCGGAGTCGGGAGAGCAGTACTTC. The translation is CASSLAESGEQYF.